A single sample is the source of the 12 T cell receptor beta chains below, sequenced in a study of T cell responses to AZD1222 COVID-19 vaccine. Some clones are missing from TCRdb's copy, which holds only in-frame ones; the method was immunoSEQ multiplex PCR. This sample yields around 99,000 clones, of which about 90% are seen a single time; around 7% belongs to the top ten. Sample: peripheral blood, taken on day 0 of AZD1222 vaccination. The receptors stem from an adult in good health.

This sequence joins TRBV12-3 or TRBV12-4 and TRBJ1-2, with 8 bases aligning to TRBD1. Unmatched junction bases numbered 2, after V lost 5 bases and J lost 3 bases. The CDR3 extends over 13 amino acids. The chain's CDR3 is CASSPGGDYGYTF. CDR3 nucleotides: TGTGCCAGCAGTCCAGGGGGCGACTATGGCTACACCTTC.

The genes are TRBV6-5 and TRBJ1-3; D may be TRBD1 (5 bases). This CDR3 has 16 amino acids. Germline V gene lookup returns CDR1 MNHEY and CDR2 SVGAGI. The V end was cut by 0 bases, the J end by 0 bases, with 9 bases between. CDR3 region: CASSYSIQGSGNTIYF. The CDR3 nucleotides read TGTGCCAGCAGTTACTCCATCCAGGGCTCTGGAAACACCATATATTTT.

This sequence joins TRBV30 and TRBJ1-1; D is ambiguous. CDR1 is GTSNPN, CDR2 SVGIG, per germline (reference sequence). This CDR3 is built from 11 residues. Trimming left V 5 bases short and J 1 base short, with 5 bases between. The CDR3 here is CAWVANTEAFF. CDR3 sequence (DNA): TGTGCCTGGGTAGCGAACACTGAAGCTTTCTTT.

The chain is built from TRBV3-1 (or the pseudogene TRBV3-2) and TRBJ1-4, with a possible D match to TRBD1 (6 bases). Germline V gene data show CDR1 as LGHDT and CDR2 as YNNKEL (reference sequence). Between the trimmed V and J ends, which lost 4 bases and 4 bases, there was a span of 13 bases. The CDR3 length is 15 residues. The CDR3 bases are TGTGCCAGCAGCCTAGCGGGGGCGAGTAATGAAAAACTGTTTTTT. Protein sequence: CASSLAGASNEKLFF.

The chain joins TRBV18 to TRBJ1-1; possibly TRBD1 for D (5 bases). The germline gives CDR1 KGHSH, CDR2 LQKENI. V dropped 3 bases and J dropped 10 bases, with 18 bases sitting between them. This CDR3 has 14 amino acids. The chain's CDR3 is CASSPQGAPVGAFF. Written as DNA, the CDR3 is TGTGCCAGCTCACCGCAGGGTGCCCCCGTAGGAGCTTTCTTT.

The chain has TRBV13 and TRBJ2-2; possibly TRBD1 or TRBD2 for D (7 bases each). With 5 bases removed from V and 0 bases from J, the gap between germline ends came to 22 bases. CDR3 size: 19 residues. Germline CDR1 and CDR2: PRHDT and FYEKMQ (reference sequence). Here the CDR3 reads CASSPKGGGGYANTGELFF. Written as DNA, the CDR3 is TGTGCCAGCAGCCCTAAAGGGGGCGGGGGATACGCGAACACCGGGGAGCTGTTTTTT.

The CDR3 DNA reads TGTGCCAGCAGCTTAGAGGGAAGACCCGGTCAGCCCCAGCATTTT. It is translated as CASSLEGRPGQPQHF. The chain is built from TRBV11-2 and TRBJ1-5; D uncertain. With 0 bases removed from V and 6 bases from J, the gap between germline ends came to 12 bases. The germline V gene has CDR1 SGHAT and CDR2 FQNNGV. The CDR3 has 15 residues.

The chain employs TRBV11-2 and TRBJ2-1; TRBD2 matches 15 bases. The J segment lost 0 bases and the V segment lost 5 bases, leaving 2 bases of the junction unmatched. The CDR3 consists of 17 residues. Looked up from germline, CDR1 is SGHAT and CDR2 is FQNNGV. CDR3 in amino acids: CASSRTSGRGSYNEQFF. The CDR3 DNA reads TGTGCCAGCAGCCGGACTAGCGGGAGGGGCTCCTACAATGAGCAGTTCTTC.

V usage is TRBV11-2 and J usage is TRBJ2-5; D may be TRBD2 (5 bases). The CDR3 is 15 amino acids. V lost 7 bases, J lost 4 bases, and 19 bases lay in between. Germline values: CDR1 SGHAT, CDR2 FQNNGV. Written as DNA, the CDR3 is TGTGCCAGCACCCGAGGGCGTGCCAGAACAGAGACCCAGTACTTC. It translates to CASTRGRARTETQYF. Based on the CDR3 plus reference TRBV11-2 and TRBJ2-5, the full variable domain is EAGVAQSPRYKIIEKRQSVAFWCNPISGHATLYWYQQILGQGPKLLIQFQNNGVVDDSQLPKDRFSAERLKGVDSTLKIQPAKLEDSAVYLCASTRGRARTETQYFGPGTRLLVL.

The CDR3 nucleotides are TGTGCCAGCAGCTTAGCAACCTTCGGGACCCGGGAGAACTACGAGCAGTACTTC. Protein: CASSLATFGTRENYEQYF. The chain is built from TRBV7-8 and TRBJ2-7; D is perhaps TRBD2 (6 bases). The CDR3 has 18 residues. The germline V gene encodes CDR1 SGHVS and CDR2 FQNEAQ. Trimming cost V 0 bases and J 3 bases, with 21 bases left between them.

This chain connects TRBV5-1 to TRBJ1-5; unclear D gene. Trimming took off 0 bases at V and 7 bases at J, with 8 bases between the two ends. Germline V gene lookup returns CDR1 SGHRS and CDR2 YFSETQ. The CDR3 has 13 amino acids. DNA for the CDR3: TGCGCCAGCAGCTTGGGGCTCAGACAGCCCCAGCATTTT. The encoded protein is CASSLGLRQPQHF. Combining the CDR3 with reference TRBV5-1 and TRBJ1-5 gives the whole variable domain KAGVTQTPRYLIKTRGQQVTLSCSPISGHRSVSWYQQTPGQGLQFLFEYFSETQRNKGNFPGRFSGRQFSNSRSEMNVSTLELGDSALYLCASSLGLRQPQHFGDGTRLSIL.

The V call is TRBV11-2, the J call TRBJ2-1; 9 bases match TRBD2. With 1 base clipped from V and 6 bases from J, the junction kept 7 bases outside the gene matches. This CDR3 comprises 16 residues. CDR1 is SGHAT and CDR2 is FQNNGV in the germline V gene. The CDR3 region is CASSLAGTSSGNEQFF. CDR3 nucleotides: TGTGCCAGCAGCTTAGCGGGGACTAGCTCGGGCAATGAGCAGTTCTTC. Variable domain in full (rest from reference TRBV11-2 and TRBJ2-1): EAGVAQSPRYKIIEKRQSVAFWCNPISGHATLYWYQQILGQGPKLLIQFQNNGVVDDSQLPKDRFSAERLKGVDSTLKIQPAKLEDSAVYLCASSLAGTSSGNEQFFGPGTRLTVL.